Sequencing of this T cell receptor (beta chain) was carried out in a study of lymphopenia after photon versus proton radiotherapy. Comments on this clone: Antigen unknown.

TCRdb's copy holds only in-frame clones and misses some; the assay was immunoSEQ multiplex PCR. The data contain over 25,000 clones, over 75% of them singletons. Study-level findings and limits: After the lymphocyte nadir, photon-treated repertoires showed oligoclonal expansion, especially of CD8+ Temra cells. Under photons, naive T cells and diversity fell while effector/memory populations rose. Post-nadir TCR diversity decline inversely tracked overall survival among those who died.

Sequencing used peripheral blood, obtained from a patient treated with proton-based radiotherapy. This TCR was recovered from a woman between 70 and 85 years old with pancreatic cancer.

In DNA, the CDR3 is TGCGCCAGCAGCCCGAACCCAGGGGTCGTGGAGACCCAGTACTTC. This codes for CASSPNPGVVETQYF. This chain joins TRBV5-1 and TRBJ2-5; possible D gene TRBD1, 6 bases. Per the germline V gene, CDR1 is SGHRS and CDR2 is YFSETQ. Trimming removed 4 bases from V and 5 bases from J, with 18 bases in between. This CDR3 has 15 residues.